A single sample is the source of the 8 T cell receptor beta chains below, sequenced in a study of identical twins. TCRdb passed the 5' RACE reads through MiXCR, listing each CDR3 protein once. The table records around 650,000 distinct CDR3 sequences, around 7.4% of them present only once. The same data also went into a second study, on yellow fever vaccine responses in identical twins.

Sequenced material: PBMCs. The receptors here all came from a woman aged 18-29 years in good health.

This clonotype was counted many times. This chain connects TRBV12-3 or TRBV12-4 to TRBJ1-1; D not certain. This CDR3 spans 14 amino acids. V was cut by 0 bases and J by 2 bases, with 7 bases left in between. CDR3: CASSLAPVNTEAFF. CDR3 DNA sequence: TGTGCCAGCAGTTTAGCACCAGTAAACACTGAAGCTTTCTTT.

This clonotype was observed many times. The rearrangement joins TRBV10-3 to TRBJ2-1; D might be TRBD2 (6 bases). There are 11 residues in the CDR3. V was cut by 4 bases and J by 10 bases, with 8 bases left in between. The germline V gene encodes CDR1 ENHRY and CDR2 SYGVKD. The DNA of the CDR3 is TGTGCCATCAGTGTTACTAGCGAGCAGTTCTTC. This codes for CAISVTSEQFF.

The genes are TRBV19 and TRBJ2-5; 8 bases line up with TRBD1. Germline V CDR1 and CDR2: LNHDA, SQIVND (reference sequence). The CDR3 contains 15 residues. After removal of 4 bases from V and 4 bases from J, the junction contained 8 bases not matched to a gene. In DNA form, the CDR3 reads TGTGCCAGTAGTACGCTCACAGGGGGAGGAGAGACCCAGTACTTC. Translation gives CASSTLTGGGETQYF.

CDR3 DNA: TGCGCCAGCAGCTTGGCAGGGATCGATCAGCCCCAGCATTTT. As protein: CASSLAGIDQPQHF. The chain links TRBV5-1 to TRBJ1-5; a weak D match, TRBD1 (5 bases). The length of the CDR3 is 14 residues. The V end lost 0 bases, the J end lost 5 bases, and 9 bases lay between the germline ends. Per germline, CDR1 SGHRS and CDR2 YFSETQ.

The DNA of the CDR3 is TGTGCCAGCGCCTCGGATTATCCAACCACAGATACGCAGTATTTT. This codes for CASASDYPTTDTQYF. This rearrangement joins TRBV5-6 to TRBJ2-3; D uncertain. Germline CDR1 SGHDT, CDR2 YYEEEE. There are 15 residues in the CDR3. V shed 7 bases and J shed 2 bases, with 17 bases lying between them.

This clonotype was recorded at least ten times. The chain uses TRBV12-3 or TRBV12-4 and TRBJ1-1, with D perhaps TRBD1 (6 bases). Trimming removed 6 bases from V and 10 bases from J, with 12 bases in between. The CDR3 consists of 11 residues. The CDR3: CASRGAIVAFF. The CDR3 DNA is TGTGCCAGCAGGGGGGCGATCGTAGCTTTCTTT.

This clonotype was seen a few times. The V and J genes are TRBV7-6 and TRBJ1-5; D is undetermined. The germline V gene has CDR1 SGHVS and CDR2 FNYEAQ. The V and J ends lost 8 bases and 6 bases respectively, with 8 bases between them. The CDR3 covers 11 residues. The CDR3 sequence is CASGKGQPQHF. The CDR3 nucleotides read TGTGCCAGCGGGAAAGGTCAGCCCCAGCATTTT.

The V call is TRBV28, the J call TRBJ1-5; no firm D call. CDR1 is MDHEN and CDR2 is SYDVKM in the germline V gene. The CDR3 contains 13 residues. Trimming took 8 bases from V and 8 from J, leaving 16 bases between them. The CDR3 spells CASHTSSTEPQHF. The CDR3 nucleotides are TGTGCCAGCCACACTTCTAGTACGGAGCCCCAGCATTTT.